A single sample is the source of the 24 T cell receptor beta chains below, sequenced in a study of Graves' ophthalmopathy and Graves' hyperthyroidism. Using RNA transcripts, the TCR beta CDR3 regions were amplified. The first-round RT-PCR employed HTBI primers together with the Qiagen OneStep RT-PCR kit. A multiplex PCR was then performed as the second round. Each CDR3 protein is one row after TCRdb ran MiXCR on the multiplex PCR reads. Seen here are over a million distinct CDR3 sequences, roughly two fifths observed once, and the top ten hold around 10%. Sequencing used peripheral blood or thyroid tissue (not recorded which). The receptors stem from an adult man with Graves' hyperthyroidism.

The J gene is TRBJ1-5, the V gene TRBV10-3; D is perhaps TRBD1 (5 bases). Per germline, CDR1 ENHRY and CDR2 SYGVKD. Trimming shortened V by 10 bases and J by 7 bases, and 20 bases separated the two germline ends. The CDR3 has 14 residues. In DNA, the CDR3 is TGTGCCACCTCACTCGGGGGTCTGCAGCAGCCCCAGCATTTT. It is translated as CATSLGGLQQPQHF.

The V call is TRBV19, the J call TRBJ1-1; D is possibly TRBD1 (6 bases). Germline CDR1 is LNHDA and CDR2 is SQIVND (reference sequence). The length of the CDR3 is 17 residues. V lost 5 bases and J lost 0, with 19 bases in between. The DNA for the CDR3 is TGTGCCAGTAGTCTGATCAGGAGACAGGACATGAACACTGAAGCTTTCTTT. Protein product: CASSLIRRQDMNTEAFF.

CDR3 DNA sequence: TGCAGCGTTCTGGCGGGAGGGCGGCGAGGCACCGGGGAGCTGTTTTTT. Residues: CSVLAGGRRGTGELFF. The chain uses TRBV29-1 and TRBJ2-2, with 9 positions matching TRBD2. This CDR3 is 16 amino acids long. The junction had 11 bases not matched to a gene; V was cut back by 5 bases and J by 4 bases. CDR1 is SQVTM and CDR2 is ANQGSEA in the germline V gene.

The rearrangement links TRBV27 to TRBJ2-5; TRBD2 might be the D (6 bases). Trimming took 3 bases from V and 5 from J, leaving 16 bases between them. The germline V gene has CDR1 MNHEY and CDR2 SMNVEV (reference sequence). This CDR3 spans 15 amino acids. CDR3: CASSFSLALTETQYF. The CDR3, as DNA: TGTGCCAGCAGTTTTAGTCTAGCGTTGACGGAGACCCAGTACTTC.

Only a few counts were recorded for this clonotype. This sequence joins TRBV29-1 and TRBJ1-2; tentatively, D is TRBD1 (6 bases). Per the germline V gene, CDR1 is SQVTM and CDR2 is ANQGSEA. Between the trimmed V and J ends, which lost 8 bases and 5 bases, there was a span of 15 bases. The CDR3 has 12 amino acids. Here the CDR3 DNA reads TGCAGCATCATGGACAGCCGTTATGGCTACACCTTC. This encodes CSIMDSRYGYTF.

V and J are TRBV7-2 and TRBJ2-5, with a possible D match to TRBD2 (7 bases). The CDR3 sequence is 14 residues long. Germline CDR1 SGHTA, CDR2 FQGNSA. With 8 bases removed from V and 4 bases from J, the gap between germline ends came to 17 bases. CDR3: CASRGASRGETQYF. As DNA, the CDR3 is TGTGCCAGCCGGGGGGCTTCAAGAGGAGAGACCCAGTACTTC.

This clonotype was seen many times. The chain joins TRBV15 to TRBJ1-5; 8 bases fit TRBD1. Per the germline V gene, CDR1 is LNHNV and CDR2 is YYDKDF (reference sequence). V lost 0 bases to trimming and J lost 1 base; unmatched junction nucleotides: 2. The CDR3 length is 16 residues. The CDR3 nucleotides are TGTGCCACCAGCAGAGATCGGGACAGGAGCAATCAGCCCCAGCATTTT. Translated: CATSRDRDRSNQPQHF.

The gene calls are TRBV7-2 and TRBJ1-6; D is unresolved. The V and J ends lost 5 bases and 7 bases respectively, with 9 bases between them. This CDR3 is 13 amino acids long. Germline V CDR1 and CDR2: SGHTA, FQGNSA. CDR3 loop: CASSPEANSPLHF. The CDR3 DNA is TGTGCCAGCAGCCCCGAAGCGAATTCACCCCTCCACTTT. Variable domain in full (rest from reference TRBV7-2 and TRBJ1-6): GAGVSQSPSNKVTEKGKDVELRCDPISGHTALYWYRQSLGQGLEFLIYFQGNSAPDKSGLPSDRFSAERTGGSVSTLTIQRTQQEDSAVYLCASSPEANSPLHFGNGTRLTVT.

In this sample, this clonotype turned up a few times. This chain uses TRBV3-1 with TRBJ2-3; 7 bases map to TRBD2. The CDR3 is 15 residues long. Looked up from germline, CDR1 is LGHDT and CDR2 is YNNKEL (reference sequence). V was pared by 4 bases and J by 0 bases, with 4 bases of the junction left unmatched. DNA of the CDR3: TGTGCCAGCAGCCCTAGCGGAACTAGCACAGATACGCAGTATTTT. This sequence encodes CASSPSGTSTDTQYF.

This clonotype was picked up one time. The chain combines TRBV28 with TRBJ1-5; a weak D match, TRBD1 (5 bases). CDR1 and CDR2 from the germline V gene are MDHEN and SYDVKM. The V gene lost 5 bases and the J gene lost 4 bases, with 18 bases spanning the gap. The CDR3 totals 16 residues. CDR3 protein: CASSPQDGFYNQPQHF. The CDR3 region has the DNA TGTGCCAGCAGTCCACAGGACGGATTTTATAATCAGCCCCAGCATTTT.

This clonotype was counted only a few times. The chain couples TRBV12-3 or TRBV12-4 to TRBJ2-7; 10 bases map to TRBD1. The CDR3 consists of 13 residues. V lost 8 bases to trimming and J lost 6 bases; unmatched junction nucleotides: 7. Here the CDR3 DNA reads TGTGCCAGCGGGGGACAGGGGCATGGCGAGCAGTACTTC. Amino acids: CASGGQGHGEQYF.

In this sample, this clonotype turned up many times. The rearrangement links TRBV20-1 to TRBJ1-6, with a weak D call TRBD1 (5 bases). Trimming cost V 0 bases and J 9 bases, with 18 bases left between them. CDR1 and CDR2 from the germline V gene are DFQATT and SNEGSKA (reference sequence). This CDR3 spans 16 amino acids. For the CDR3, the DNA is TGCAGTGCTAGAGATAACGGGGCAGGCGATCGTTCACCCCTCCACTTT. Protein: CSARDNGAGDRSPLHF.

The chain employs TRBV7-3 and TRBJ2-3, with 14 bases aligning to TRBD2. The CDR3 has 21 residues. With 6 bases clipped from V and 7 bases from J, the junction kept 24 bases outside the gene matches. Germline V gene data show CDR1 as SGHTA and CDR2 as FQGTGA. The CDR3 sequence: CASSFADRTSGRIGLGNTQYF. The CDR3 coding sequence is TGTGCCAGCAGTTTTGCCGACAGGACTAGCGGGAGGATTGGGCTGGGTAATACGCAGTATTTT.

This chain connects TRBV10-2 to TRBJ1-2; TRBD1 aligns across 7 bases. Per the germline V gene, CDR1 is WSHSY and CDR2 is SAAADI. V gave up 2 bases and J gave up 0 bases; unmatched junction bases: 9. This CDR3 is 17 amino acids long. The CDR3 bases are TGCGCCAGCAGTGAGCCGGACAGGCTATCAGCTAACTATGGCTACACCTTC. This sequence encodes CASSEPDRLSANYGYTF.

Note on this clonotype: Germline is not matched at one junction end, which may reflect a read error. The chain is built from TRBV29-1 and TRBJ1-3, with D perhaps matching TRBD1 (5 bases). Looked up from germline, CDR1 is SQVTM and CDR2 is ANQGSEA. This CDR3 has 10 residues. The CDR3 spells CSVDKAGSDF. The DNA of the CDR3 is TGCAGCGTTGACAAGGCAGGGTCGGATTTT.

The genes are TRBV4-3 and TRBJ1-2; a weak D match, TRBD1 (5 bases). CDR3 length equals 15 residues. Per germline, CDR1 LGHNA and CDR2 YSLEER. Trimming cost V 0 bases and J 5 bases, with 13 bases left between them. The CDR3 spells CASSQDRPGLYGYTF. CDR3 coding DNA: TGCGCCAGCAGCCAAGATAGGCCAGGGCTATATGGCTACACCTTC.

This clonotype was seen repeatedly, ten times or more. This chain links TRBV9 with TRBJ2-7; tentative D call: TRBD2 (5 bases). CDR3 length equals 13 residues. Germline CDR1 and CDR2: SGDLS and YYNGEE. V was cut by 4 bases and J by 6 bases, with 14 bases left in between. Here the CDR3 DNA reads TGTGCCAGCAGCTCAACCGATCGGGGCGAGCAGTACTTC. Protein: CASSSTDRGEQYF.

This clonotype was seen many times. The chain carries TRBV20-1 and TRBJ1-2; tentatively, D is TRBD1 (6 bases). The CDR3 is 13 residues long. The V gene lost 1 base and the J gene lost 6 bases, with 12 bases spanning the gap. The germline CDR1 and CDR2 sequences are DFQATT and SNEGSKA (reference sequence). Here the CDR3 reads CSARVAGADGYTF. The CDR3 region has the DNA TGCAGTGCTAGAGTGGCAGGGGCGGATGGCTACACCTTC.

The table lists this clonotype with many counts. V gene TRBV4-1 combines with J gene TRBJ1-1; D not certain. The CDR3 extends over 15 amino acids. Germline V gene sequence: CDR1 MGHRA, CDR2 YSYEKL. Trimming stripped 5 bases from V and 1 base from J, with 14 bases between. This CDR3 is CASSGVKEGNTEAFF. The CDR3 bases are TGCGCCAGCAGCGGAGTAAAGGAAGGGAACACTGAAGCTTTCTTT.

The genes are TRBV30 and TRBJ1-2, with 8 bases fitting TRBD1. CDR3 length: 13 amino acids. Germline values: CDR1 GTSNPN, CDR2 SVGIG (reference sequence). V lost 1 base and J lost 6; bases outside the gene matches: 4. CDR3 loop: CAWSGTGIDGYTF. The CDR3, as DNA: TGTGCCTGGAGTGGGACAGGGATAGATGGCTACACCTTC.

This clonotype was seen repeatedly, ten times or more. The genes are TRBV10-3 and TRBJ2-3; D is uncertain. Trimming pared 9 bases from V and 0 bases from J, leaving 10 bases between. This CDR3 spans 13 amino acids. CDR1 ENHRY and CDR2 SYGVKD come from the germline V gene. In DNA form, the CDR3 reads TGTGCCATGAACAGAGATAGCACAGATACGCAGTATTTT. Protein product: CAMNRDSTDTQYF.

This chain joins TRBV20-1 and TRBJ1-1, with D maybe TRBD1 (5 bases). CDR1 is DFQATT and CDR2 is SNEGSKA in the germline V gene (reference sequence). Trimming stripped 1 base from V and 0 bases from J, with 18 bases between. This CDR3 spans 17 amino acids. In DNA form, the CDR3 reads TGCAGTGCTAGAGTTATAGGGGCAAGTAGAATGAACACTGAAGCTTTCTTT. Protein: CSARVIGASRMNTEAFF.

This clonotype was seen ten or more times. The chain combines TRBV7-2 with TRBJ1-1; D gene uncertain. With 7 bases removed from V and 1 base from J, the gap between germline ends came to 13 bases. CDR3 length: 14 amino acids. Germline CDR1 SGHTA, CDR2 FQGNSA. In DNA form, the CDR3 reads TGTGCCAGCAAACAAGGGTGGCAGAACACTGAAGCTTTCTTT. Protein: CASKQGWQNTEAFF.

The chain has TRBV30 and TRBJ1-6; the match to TRBD1 covers 8 bases. There are 14 residues in the CDR3. The trim removed 5 bases at V and 4 bases at J, leaving 4 bases unmatched. Germline V CDR1 and CDR2: GTSNPN, SVGIG (reference sequence). The chain's CDR3 is CAWGQGIYNSPLHF. The CDR3 DNA reads as TGTGCCTGGGGACAGGGAATATATAATTCACCCCTCCACTTT. Drawing the rest from reference TRBV30 and TRBJ1-6, the complete variable domain is SQTIHQWPATLVQPVGSPLSLECTVEGTSNPNLYWYRQAAGRGLQLLFYSVGIGQISSEVPQNLSASRPQDRQFILSSKKLLLSDSGFYLCAWGQGIYNSPLHFGNGTRLTVT.